This T cell receptor beta chain was profiled in a study of blood T cell repertoires in COVID-19 (dated by TCRdb to the early 2020s). Background for the entire study: The collaborator samples originated in the United States, Italy and Spain and spanned the acute and convalescent phases of COVID-19. Where available, HLA class I and class II types were taken from metadata supplied by the sample provider and were not determined by assay-based typing. Subjects who had been exposed to COVID-19, were actively infected with it, or had recovered from it provided the deeply sampled blood TCRbeta repertoires that made up the dataset. The sample metadata nearly always contained a de-identified subject ID, COVID-19 status, age in years and sex. A freely available public database, intended as a resource for researchers studying the immune response to SARS-CoV-2, is where the repertoires were released. The material from the prospective study consisted of cDNA or gDNA derived from T cells, B-cell-depleted T cells, or PBMCs. The samples were drawn from the first 160 participants of the ongoing ImmuneRACE study and from under 1,500 subjects provided by 6 global collaborators. The study at large found these results: The amount of clinical and demographic metadata varied by source and participant and was provided uncurated.

Concerning this clone: Its antigen is currently not known. The record has no base qualities; no much larger clone is one base away.

TCRbeta CDR3 regions were amplified from genomic DNA using the immunoSEQ Assay, a bias-controlled multiplex PCR. The paper's processing steps were these. Within the assay, amplification of reference gene primers was used to estimate how many nucleated cells each sample contained. To quantify the absolute abundance of each unique TCRbeta CDR3 rearrangement, sequence reads were collapsed and filtered. For each sample, productive Simpson clonality was calculated by taking the square root of Simpson's diversity index across productive rearrangements. TCRdb took this table from immuneACCESS and kept in-frame rearrangements with V and J called. Such tables lack part of the clones; where checked against another copy, unresolved V genes explain under half of the gap, and the rest is unexplained. The V and J calls and clone size are taken from that table; D and trimming were inferred from the DNA. For this sample there are over 250,000 clones; approximately 91% appear just once. Of the sample, 0.8% to 1% falls within the top ten clones.

From the germline V gene (reference sequence), CDR1 is LGHDT and CDR2 is YNNKEL. The CDR3 holds 17 amino acids from the cysteine to the phenylalanine. Only the CDR3 DNA stays, 51 bases, in frame from base 1. V and J lose 5 bases and 0 bases, and a span of 14 bases separates them. Enrolling through a virtual design, the prospective study's participants ranged in age from roughly 18 to 90 years and lived across roughly 24 United States geographic areas. In the prospective study, participants were assigned to cohorts based on the clinical history participants reported in a screening survey and a study questionnaire. For ImmuneRACE Cohort 3, a participant was defined as recovered based on two consecutive negative NP/OP PCR tests, clearance by a healthcare professional, or resolution of symptoms. In the prospective study, whole blood, serum and a nasopharyngeal or oropharyngeal swab were collected from each participant by mobile phlebotomists. Participants in the prospective study had the option to provide additional blood draws and questionnaires over a roughly 2-month period. Blood samples from the prospective study were shipped frozen or at room temperature prior to DNA extraction.

The sample comprised PBMCs or T cells enriched from blood (not recorded which). This clonotype was obtained from a woman in her twenties or thirties who had recovered from COVID-19. The V gene is TRBV3-1 (or the pseudogene TRBV3-2) and the J gene is TRBJ1-6, with no D gene named confidently. The CDR3 protein sequence reads: CASSEFGLASYNSPLHF. The DNA sequence reads TGTGCCAGCAGCGAGTTTGGACTGGCCTCCTATAATTCACCCCTCCACTTT.